The text below deals with one TCR beta chain. No antigen is known for it. No per-base quality is available; no much larger clone lies one base away. The CDR3 numbers 15 residues from cysteine through phenylalanine. The CDR3 DNA has 45 bases and is translated from base 1. V lost 0 bases and J lost 4 bases, and the count of bases not matched to a germline gene is 1. The germline V gene provides CDR1 SGHTA and CDR2 FQGNSA. The sample originates from a study of blood T cell repertoires in COVID-19 (TCRdb year 2020). Study-wide context: Samples covering the acute and convalescent phases of COVID-19 were provided by collaborators in the United States, Italy and Spain. The prospective study material was composed of cDNA or gDNA derived from T cells, B-cell-depleted T cells, or PBMCs. The dataset comprised deeply sampled blood TCRbeta repertoires from subjects exposed to, actively infected with, or recovered from COVID-19. The repertoires were released in a freely available public database meant as a resource for research on the immune response to SARS-CoV-2. The samples were drawn from the first 160 participants of the ongoing ImmuneRACE study and from some 1,300 subjects provided by 6 global collaborators. The sample metadata nearly always contained a de-identified subject ID, COVID-19 status, age in years and sex. Where available, HLA class I and class II types were taken from metadata supplied by the sample provider and were not determined by assay-based typing. The investigation overall reported the following: Clinical and demographic metadata were provided uncurated, with the amount varying by source and participant.

Participants in the prospective study were aged roughly 18 to 100 years, lived in over 20 United States geographic areas, and enrolled through a virtual design. To assign participants to cohorts, the prospective study relied on clinical history that participants themselves reported in a screening survey and a study questionnaire. Each participant in the prospective study had whole blood, serum and a nasopharyngeal or oropharyngeal swab collected by mobile phlebotomists. Participants in the prospective study had the option to provide additional blood draws and questionnaires over an approximately two-month period. Before DNA extraction, prospective study blood samples were shipped either frozen or at room temperature. TCRbeta CDR3 regions were amplified from genomic DNA by means of the immunoSEQ Assay, a bias-controlled multiplex PCR. The source study handled its data this way. The number of nucleated cells in each sample was estimated by amplification of reference gene primers within the assay. Sequence reads were collapsed and filtered to measure the absolute abundance of every unique TCRbeta CDR3 rearrangement. For each sample, productive Simpson clonality was calculated by taking the square root of Simpson's diversity index across productive rearrangements. TCRdb mirrors the immuneACCESS table, restricted to in-frame sequences. Some clones are absent from its copies; in checked studies, under half trace to an unresolved V gene, and the reason for the others is unknown. V, J and clone size are taken as reported in that table, and D and trimming were inferred from the DNA itself. The sample table shows 150,000 to 200,000 clones, and 89% are seen once. The top ten clonotypes cover about 2.2% of the sample.

The chain couples TRBV7-2 to TRBJ2-1, with 9 bases aligning to TRBD2. This sequence was found in a woman in her thirties or forties with acute COVID-19. Sequencing was carried out using PBMCs or T cells enriched from blood (not recorded which). The CDR3 loop reads CASSLASGRYNEQFF. The nucleotide sequence is TGTGCCAGCAGCTTAGCTAGCGGGAGATACAATGAGCAGTTCTTC. Reference TRBV7-2 and TRBJ2-1 genes cover what lies past the CDR3, so the full variable domain is GAGVSQSPSNKVTEKGKDVELRCDPISGHTALYWYRQSLGQGLEFLIYFQGNSAPDKSGLPSDRFSAERTGGSVSTLTIQRTQQEDSAVYLCASSLASGRYNEQFFGPGTRLTVL.